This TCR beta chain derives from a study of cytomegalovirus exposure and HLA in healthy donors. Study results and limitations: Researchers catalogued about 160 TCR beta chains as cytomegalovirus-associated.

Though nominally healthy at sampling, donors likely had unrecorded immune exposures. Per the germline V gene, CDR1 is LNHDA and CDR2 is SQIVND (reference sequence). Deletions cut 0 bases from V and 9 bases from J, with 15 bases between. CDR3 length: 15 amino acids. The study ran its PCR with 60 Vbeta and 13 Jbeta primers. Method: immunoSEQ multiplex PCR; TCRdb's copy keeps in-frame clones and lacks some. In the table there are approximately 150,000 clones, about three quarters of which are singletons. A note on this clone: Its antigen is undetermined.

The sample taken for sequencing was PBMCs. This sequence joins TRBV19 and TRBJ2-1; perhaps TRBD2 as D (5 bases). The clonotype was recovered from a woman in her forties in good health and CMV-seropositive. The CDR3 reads CASSIDLGGPSEQFF. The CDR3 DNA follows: TGTGCCAGTAGTATAGATCTGGGCGGGCCGAGTGAGCAGTTCTTC. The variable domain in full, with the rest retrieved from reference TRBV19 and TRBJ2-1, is DGGITQSPKYLFRKEGQNVTLSCEQNLNHDAMYWYRQDPGQGLRLIYYSQIVNDFQKGDIAEGYSVSREKKESFPLTVTSAQKNPTAFYLCASSIDLGGPSEQFFGPGTRLTVL.